Listed below are T cell receptor beta chains from one sample, sequenced in a study of beta chain features in type 1 diabetes. Libraries were prepared by immunoSEQ multiplex PCR; TCRdb keeps only in-frame clonotypes and omits some of them. The sample has under 400,000 clones; 10% to 15% are singletons. The sequencing input was naive CD4+ T cells from blood. The receptors were gathered from a woman aged 18-29 years with type 1 diabetes. The CDR3 runs from the conserved cysteine through the conserved F or W. The D gene is left open where the match is weak. Not every row has a clone size; where given, it reads once, few, many or a size class.

clone_size: -
d_call: TRBD1
j_call: TRBJ1-2
v_call: TRBV6-5
cdr3_nt: TGTGCCAGCCACACAGGGGGCAACTATGGCTACACCTTC
cdr3_aa: CASHTGGNYGYTF

clone_size: -
d_call: -
j_call: TRBJ1-5
v_call: TRBV18
cdr3_nt: TGTGCCAGCTCGCAGCAGGGTCAGCAGCCCCAGCATTTT
cdr3_aa: CASSQQGQQPQHF

clone_size: -
d_call: -
j_call: TRBJ1-1
v_call: TRBV29-1
cdr3_nt: TGCAGCGGGGGGAGGACATTGAACACTGAAGCTTTCTTT
cdr3_aa: CSGGRTLNTEAFF

clone_size: -
d_call: TRBD2
j_call: TRBJ2-3
v_call: TRBV5-4
cdr3_nt: TGTGCCAGCAGCTTGGATTTGACTAGCGGGGGATCGGATACGCAGTATTTT
cdr3_aa: CASSLDLTSGGSDTQYF

clone_size: -
d_call: -
j_call: TRBJ1-5
v_call: TRBV6-6
cdr3_nt: TGTGCCAGCAGTTACTCCAGGGGAAATAGCAATCAGCCCCAGCATTTT
cdr3_aa: CASSYSRGNSNQPQHF

clone_size: few
d_call: -
j_call: TRBJ2-4
v_call: TRBV6-1
cdr3_nt: TGTGCCAGTACAGGATCTTTGAACATTCAGTACTTC
cdr3_aa: CASTGSLNIQYF

clone_size: -
d_call: TRBD2
j_call: TRBJ2-7
v_call: TRBV7-2
cdr3_nt: TGTGCCAGCAGTACTCTAGCGGGAGGCGACGAGCAGTACTTC
cdr3_aa: CASSTLAGGDEQYF

clone_size: -
d_call: TRBD1
j_call: TRBJ1-1
v_call: TRBV2
cdr3_nt: TGTGCCAGCAGTGAAAGGCGGGACAGCCAGGCTGAAGCTTTCTTT
cdr3_aa: CASSERRDSQAEAFF

clone_size: -
d_call: TRBD2
j_call: TRBJ2-7
v_call: TRBV10-3
cdr3_nt: TGTGCCATCAGTGAGTCGCTAGCGGATGGCGGCGAGCAGTACTTC
cdr3_aa: CAISESLADGGEQYF

clone_size: -
d_call: TRBD2
j_call: TRBJ2-1
v_call: TRBV7-9
cdr3_nt: TGTGCCAGCAGAGCCGGGACTAACAATGAGCAGTTCTTC
cdr3_aa: CASRAGTNNEQFF

clone_size: few
d_call: -
j_call: TRBJ2-3
v_call: TRBV5-4
cdr3_nt: TGTGCCAGCAGCTTGGCAGGGTCCGTGCAGTATTTT
cdr3_aa: CASSLAGSVQYF

clone_size: few
d_call: TRBD2
j_call: TRBJ2-1
v_call: TRBV7-9
cdr3_nt: TGTGCCAGCAGCTTAGGTGTAGCGGGCCCCCTGGATGAGCAGTTCTTC
cdr3_aa: CASSLGVAGPLDEQFF

clone_size: -
d_call: TRBD2
j_call: TRBJ2-5
v_call: TRBV29-1
cdr3_nt: TGCAGCGTTGAAGGACGACTAGCCAAAGAGACCCAGTACTTC
cdr3_aa: CSVEGRLAKETQYF

clone_size: -
d_call: TRBD1
j_call: TRBJ2-3
v_call: TRBV7-9
cdr3_nt: TGTGCCAGCAGCTCCCGGGACAGGGGCACAGATACGCAGTATTTT
cdr3_aa: CASSSRDRGTDTQYF

clone_size: -
d_call: TRBD1
j_call: TRBJ2-5
v_call: TRBV30
cdr3_nt: TGTGCCTGGAGTAACGGACAGGGGGCTTGGGAGACCCAGTACTTC
cdr3_aa: CAWSNGQGAWETQYF

clone_size: -
d_call: -
j_call: TRBJ1-6
v_call: TRBV18
cdr3_nt: TGTGCCAGCTCGAGGGCGGAGAATTCACCCCTCCACTTT
cdr3_aa: CASSRAENSPLHF

clone_size: few
d_call: TRBD2
j_call: TRBJ2-3
v_call: TRBV7-7
cdr3_nt: TGTGCTAGCAGCCCGGGGACTAGCGGGAACACAGATACGCAGTATTTT
cdr3_aa: CASSPGTSGNTDTQYF

clone_size: few
d_call: -
j_call: TRBJ2-1
v_call: TRBV23-1
cdr3_nt: TGCGCCAGCAGTCAATCCGCGGGCACCTACAATGAGCAGTTCTTC
cdr3_aa: CASSQSAGTYNEQFF

clone_size: -
d_call: -
j_call: TRBJ1-5
v_call: TRBV28
cdr3_nt: TGTGCCACCTTATTCGAGTATCAGCCCCAGCATTTT
cdr3_aa: CATLFEYQPQHF

clone_size: few
d_call: -
j_call: TRBJ1-1
v_call: TRBV30
cdr3_nt: TGTGCCTGGAGGGACTTCGGGGGCACTGAAGCTTTCTTT
cdr3_aa: CAWRDFGGTEAFF

clone_size: -
d_call: -
j_call: TRBJ1-5
v_call: TRBV7-8
cdr3_nt: TGTGCCAGCAGCGCACAGGGAAGCAATCAGCCCCAGCATTTT
cdr3_aa: CASSAQGSNQPQHF

clone_size: -
d_call: TRBD2
j_call: TRBJ2-3
v_call: TRBV7-2
cdr3_nt: TGTGCCAGCGAGGCGGGAGGGACAGATACGCAGTATTTT
cdr3_aa: CASEAGGTDTQYF

clone_size: -
d_call: -
j_call: TRBJ1-2
v_call: TRBV4-3
cdr3_nt: TGCGCCAGCAGCCAAGATAGTGGAGGGGCCGGTTACTATGGCTACACCTTC
cdr3_aa: CASSQDSGGAGYYGYTF

clone_size: -
d_call: TRBD1
j_call: TRBJ2-7
v_call: TRBV7-2
cdr3_nt: TGTGCCAGCAGCACCGGACAGGTACCGGAAGGGCAGTACTTC
cdr3_aa: CASSTGQVPEGQYF

clone_size: few
d_call: TRBD1
j_call: TRBJ1-1
v_call: TRBV10-3
cdr3_nt: TGTGCCATCACCCCGGGACAGGGGACGAGTGAAGCTTTCTTT
cdr3_aa: CAITPGQGTSEAFF

clone_size: few
d_call: TRBD2
j_call: TRBJ2-1
v_call: TRBV7-3
cdr3_nt: TGTGCCAGCAGCCGCCAACTAGCGGGAGAAGGTAGGGAGCAGTTCTTC
cdr3_aa: CASSRQLAGEGREQFF

clone_size: -
d_call: -
j_call: TRBJ1-1
v_call: TRBV18
cdr3_nt: TGTGCCAGCTCACCCCTCGACGGAGGAGGAACTGAAGCTTTCTTT
cdr3_aa: CASSPLDGGGTEAFF

clone_size: -
d_call: TRBD1
j_call: TRBJ1-1
v_call: TRBV19
cdr3_nt: TGTGCCAGCCGGGACAGCTTTTACACTGAAGCTTTCTTT
cdr3_aa: CASRDSFYTEAFF

clone_size: -
d_call: -
j_call: TRBJ2-6
v_call: TRBV5-1
cdr3_nt: TGCGCCAGCAGCTTGGTGACCTCGGGGATGGGGGCCAACGTCCTGACTTTC
cdr3_aa: CASSLVTSGMGANVLTF

clone_size: -
d_call: TRBD2
j_call: TRBJ2-7
v_call: TRBV27
cdr3_nt: TGTGCCAGCAGTTCAGGGGACAGGTCTTTACTAGCGGGATCCGAGCAGTACTTC
cdr3_aa: CASSSGDRSLLAGSEQYF

clone_size: -
d_call: -
j_call: TRBJ2-7
v_call: TRBV7-2
cdr3_nt: TGTGCCAGCAGCTGGGTGGGGTCGGGGATCTCCTACGAGCAGTACTTC
cdr3_aa: CASSWVGSGISYEQYF

clone_size: -
d_call: -
j_call: TRBJ2-1
v_call: TRBV5-4
cdr3_nt: TGTGCCAGCATCGATGGCAGGGAAACCTACAATGAGCAGTTCTTC
cdr3_aa: CASIDGRETYNEQFF

clone_size: -
d_call: -
j_call: TRBJ1-5
v_call: TRBV19
cdr3_nt: TGTGCCAGTAGCGGGGATTATAGCAATCAGCCCCAGCATTTT
cdr3_aa: CASSGDYSNQPQHF

clone_size: -
d_call: TRBD1
j_call: TRBJ1-6
v_call: TRBV6-5
cdr3_nt: TGTGCCAGCAGCCTACAGGGGCCACCCCTCCACTTT
cdr3_aa: CASSLQGPPLHF

clone_size: few
d_call: -
j_call: TRBJ2-1
v_call: TRBV30
cdr3_nt: TGTGCCTGGAGCGCGAGGGGGACAGAGCAGTTCTTC
cdr3_aa: CAWSARGTEQFF

clone_size: -
d_call: -
j_call: TRBJ2-7
v_call: TRBV18
cdr3_nt: TGTGCCAGCTCACCGACAGACGTATACTACGAGCAGTACTTC
cdr3_aa: CASSPTDVYYEQYF